The clone carrying this T cell receptor (beta chain) was observed a handful of times. Antigen specificity is unknown. The CDR3 consists of 14 residues. From germline, CDR1 is LGHNA and CDR2 YSLEER. Between the trimmed V and J ends, which lost 4 bases and 3 bases, there was a span of 13 bases. The data originate from a study of T cell repertoires in cytomegalovirus infection. Background on the study: Recently identified HLA-C-restricted CMV epitopes were used, and well-studied HLA-B-restricted CMV epitopes were used as well. CMV infection and matching HLA type were both indicated by public TCR beta signatures.

Study results and caveats: Summed frequency of public TCR beta families distinguished CMV carriers with the relevant HLA.

Each CDR3 protein gets one entry after TCRdb re-called the reads with MiXCR. The sample has roughly 160,000 distinct CDR3 sequences, about 20% seen once. The genes are TRBV4-3 and TRBJ2-7; D is undetermined. The material sequenced was CD8+ T cells from cultured PBMCs, taken from culture after CMV antigen stimulation. This TCR was recovered from a human donor in good health (CMV status not recorded). Some clones in this sample may be carry-over from other donors' samples. The CDR3 sequence is CASSLERFVYEQYF. DNA of the CDR3: TGCGCCAGCAGCCTCGAAAGGTTCGTCTACGAGCAGTACTTC.